This T cell receptor (beta chain) was identified during a study of blood T cell repertoires in COVID-19. Study-level information: Researchers got acute and convalescent COVID-19 samples from the United States, Italy and Spain.

In the study's own analysis: Estimation of nucleated cell counts relied on the amplification of reference gene primers. Using immunoSEQ multiplex PCR, the repertoire was profiled, and TCRdb retains in-frame clones only, with some absent. That table furnishes V, J and clone size, whereas the DNA furnished D and trimming. The data show about 110,000 clones, about 85% seen once. Per the germline V gene, CDR1 is LNHDA and CDR2 is SQIVND (reference sequence). The CDR3 loop spans 14 amino acids. V was trimmed by 5 bases and J by 4 bases, leaving 11 bases between them. The V and J genes are TRBV19 and TRBJ2-2; D is ambiguous. The origin of this receptor is a human donor in a cohort sampled during active COVID-19. Input material: peripheral blood. The chain's CDR3 is CASSHGLSTGELFF. The CDR3 DNA is TGTGCCAGTAGTCACGGTTTGAGCACCGGGGAGCTGTTTTTT.